These 9 T cell receptor beta chains originate from one sample sequenced in a study of cytomegalovirus exposure and HLA in healthy donors. PCR amplification relied on 60 Vbeta primers (plus 13 Jbeta primers). Sequencing used immunoSEQ multiplex PCR; TCRdb keeps in-frame clones, though not all of them. The sample lists some 200,000 clones, around 77% occurring once. The sequencing sample was made of PBMCs. The receptor source for this set is a woman younger than 45 in good health and CMV-seronegative.

The chain carries TRBV11-1 and TRBJ2-5; possible D gene TRBD2, 6 bases. This CDR3 is 15 amino acids long. Germline assignment: CDR1 SGHAT and CDR2 FQDESV (reference sequence). The V end was cut by 6 bases, the J end by 5 bases, with 19 bases between. The CDR3 protein is CASRGDKPREETQYF. Written as DNA, the CDR3 is TGTGCCAGCAGGGGCGACAAGCCCCGGGAGGAGACCCAGTACTTC.

The chain uses TRBV6-5 and TRBJ1-1; D perhaps matches TRBD1 (5 bases). V lost 6 bases to trimming and J lost 12 bases, with 23 bases between them. Germline-derived CDR1 and CDR2 are MNHEY and SVGAGI. The CDR3 totals 14 residues. The CDR3 spells CASRTSTGTLTTFF. The CDR3 DNA reads as TGTGCCAGCAGAACCTCCACAGGAACACTGACGACTTTCTTT.

The V and J genes are TRBV4-1 and TRBJ2-7; maybe TRBD2 (7 bases). Germline V gives CDR1 MGHRA, CDR2 YSYEKL. The CDR3 covers 17 residues. Trimming took off 0 bases at V and 2 bases at J, with 17 bases between the two ends. Here the CDR3 reads CASSQDRGRELPYEQYF. CDR3 nucleotides: TGCGCCAGCAGCCAAGATAGGGGGAGGGAGTTACCCTACGAGCAGTACTTC.

This sequence joins TRBV5-5 and TRBJ2-7; D possibly corresponds to TRBD2 (5 bases). This CDR3 contains 13 residues. CDR1 SGHKS and CDR2 YYEKEE come from the germline V gene (reference sequence). Trimming took off 0 bases at V and 7 bases at J, with 11 bases between the two ends. In DNA form, the CDR3 reads TGTGCCAGCAGCTTGGTGGGCGGGTCTGAGCAGTACTTC. Translating it yields CASSLVGGSEQYF.

V is TRBV6-5 and J is TRBJ2-1; no clear D. Trimming removed 2 bases at V and 3 bases at J, with 5 bases between. This CDR3 is built from 13 residues. The V gene's germline CDR1 is MNHEY and CDR2 SVGAGI. Here the CDR3 reads CASSYEYYNEQFF. CDR3 bases: TGTGCCAGCAGTTACGAGTACTACAATGAGCAGTTCTTC.

The J gene is TRBJ2-7, the V gene TRBV9; a possible D gene is TRBD1 (6 bases). V lost 1 base, J lost 6 bases, and 11 bases lay in between. The CDR3 totals 13 residues. CDR1 is SGDLS, CDR2 YYNGEE, per germline. CDR3 residues: CASSVSQGLEQYF. The CDR3 coding sequence is TGTGCCAGCAGCGTAAGTCAGGGGCTCGAGCAGTACTTC.

The chain carries TRBV6-1 and TRBJ1-1; tentatively, D is TRBD1 (5 bases). V was trimmed by 7 bases and J by 1 base, leaving 13 bases between them. In germline, CDR1 is MNHNS, CDR2 SASEGT. The CDR3 length is 14 residues. CDR3 protein: CASITGTANTEAFF. In DNA, the CDR3 is TGTGCCAGCATTACCGGGACTGCGAACACTGAAGCTTTCTTT.

In its sample, this clone was seen a few times. The chain is built from TRBV28 and TRBJ1-4; 8 bases agree with TRBD1. Germline lookup yields CDR1 MDHEN and CDR2 SYDVKM. V lost 5 bases and J lost 0; bases outside the gene matches: 5. The CDR3 runs to 16 residues. The DNA of the CDR3 is TGTGCCAGCAGTCCGCCACAGGGGGCAACTAATGAAAAACTGTTTTTT. This codes for CASSPPQGATNEKLFF.

This chain uses TRBV27 with TRBJ1-6, with 7 bases matching TRBD1. Trimming cost V 3 bases and J 6 bases; bases outside gene matches: 8. Germline-derived CDR1 and CDR2 are MNHEY and SMNVEV (reference sequence). The CDR3 sequence is 16 residues long. The CDR3 here is CASSFGRRQGNSPLHF. The CDR3 DNA is TGTGCCAGCAGTTTTGGAAGGCGACAGGGTAATTCACCCCTCCACTTT.